This TCR beta chain comes out of a study of T cells in Graves' hyperthyroidism and ophthalmopathy. Points from the study as a whole: Most expanded thyroid clonotypes above 0.001 also appeared in blood.

This clonotype was recorded many times. What it binds is unknown. V was pared by 5 bases and J by 3 bases, with 10 bases between. There are 14 residues in the CDR3. Per the germline V gene, CDR1 is SGHTA and CDR2 is FQGTGA. There were TCR beta CDR3 regions amplified from RNA transcripts. Primed by the HTBI set, a first-round RT-PCR was run on the TCR CDR3. TCRdb reprocessed the multiplex PCR reads via MiXCR and lists one record per CDR3 protein. The sample has 350,000 to 400,000 distinct CDR3 sequences, about 19% seen once. Sequencing used blood. The receptor was derived from a woman between 18 and 30 years old with Graves' hyperthyroidism. This sequence joins TRBV7-3 and TRBJ2-2; D may match TRBD1 or TRBD2 (5 bases each). The CDR3 DNA sequence: TGTGCCAGCAGCCCGGGACGGCACACCGGGGAGCTGTTTTTT. This encodes CASSPGRHTGELFF. The whole variable domain, filled in from reference TRBV7-3 and TRBJ2-2, reads GAGVSQTPSNKVTEKGKYVELRCDPISGHTALYWYRQSLGQGPEFLIYFQGTGAADDSGLPNDRFFAVRPEGSVSTLKIQRTERGDSAVYLCASSPGRHTGELFFGEGSRLTVL.